This TCR beta chain originates from a study of blood T cell repertoires in COVID-19. Study at large: COVID-19 samples from acute and convalescent phases originated in the United States, Italy and Spain. PBMCs, B-cell-depleted T cells, or T cells were the source of the cDNA or gDNA that made up the material.

This clone was detected only once. Germline V gene sequence: CDR1 MDHEN, CDR2 SYDVKM. The CDR3 length is 12 residues. Deletions cut 6 bases from V and 8 bases from J, with 10 bases between. As processed by the authors: For nucleated cells, counts were estimated from reference gene primer amplification. The method was immunoSEQ multiplex PCR; TCRdb's version includes in-frame clones alone and lacks a portion of them. V and J calls and clone size are those listed in that table; D and trimming were worked out from the DNA. This table holds approximately 33,000 clones, 88% found once. The sample comprised peripheral blood. This receptor was obtained from a man aged 60-69 years with COVID-19, enrolled during active disease. J is TRBJ2-2 and V is TRBV28; D is unresolved. CDR3 in amino acids: CASSLGWGELFF. In DNA form, the CDR3 reads TGTGCCAGCAGCCTCGGGTGGGGGGAGCTGTTTTTT.